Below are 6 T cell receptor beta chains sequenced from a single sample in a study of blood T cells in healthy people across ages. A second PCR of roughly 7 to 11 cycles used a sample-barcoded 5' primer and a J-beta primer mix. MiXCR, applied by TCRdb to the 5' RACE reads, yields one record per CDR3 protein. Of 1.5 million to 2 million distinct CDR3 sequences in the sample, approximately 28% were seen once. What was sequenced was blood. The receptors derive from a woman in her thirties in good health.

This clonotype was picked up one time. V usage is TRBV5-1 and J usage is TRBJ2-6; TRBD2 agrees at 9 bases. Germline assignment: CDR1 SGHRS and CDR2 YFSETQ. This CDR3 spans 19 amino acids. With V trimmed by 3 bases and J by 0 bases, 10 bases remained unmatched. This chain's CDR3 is CASSSRPSGDFSGANVLTF. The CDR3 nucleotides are TGCGCCAGCAGCTCCCGACCTAGCGGGGACTTCTCTGGGGCCAACGTCCTGACTTTC.

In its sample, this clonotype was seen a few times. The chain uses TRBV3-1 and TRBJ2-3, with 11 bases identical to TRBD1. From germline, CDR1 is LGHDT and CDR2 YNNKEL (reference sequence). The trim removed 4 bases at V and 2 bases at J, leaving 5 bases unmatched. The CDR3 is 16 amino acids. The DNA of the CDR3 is TGTGCCAGCAGCCTCCGGACAGGGGGCTACACAGATACGCAGTATTTT. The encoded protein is CASSLRTGGYTDTQYF.

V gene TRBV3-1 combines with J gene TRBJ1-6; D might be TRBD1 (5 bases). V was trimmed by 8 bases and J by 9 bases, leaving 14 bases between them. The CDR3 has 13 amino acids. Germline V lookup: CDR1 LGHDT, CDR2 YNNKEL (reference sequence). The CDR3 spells CASGAGGGSPLHF. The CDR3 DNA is TGTGCCAGCGGGGCAGGAGGAGGTTCACCCCTCCACTTT.

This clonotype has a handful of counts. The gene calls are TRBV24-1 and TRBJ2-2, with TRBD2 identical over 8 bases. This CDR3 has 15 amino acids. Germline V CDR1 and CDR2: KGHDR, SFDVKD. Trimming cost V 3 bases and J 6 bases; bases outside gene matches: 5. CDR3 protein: CATSDPGLAPGELFF. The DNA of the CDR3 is TGTGCCACCAGTGATCCCGGACTAGCTCCCGGGGAGCTGTTTTTT.

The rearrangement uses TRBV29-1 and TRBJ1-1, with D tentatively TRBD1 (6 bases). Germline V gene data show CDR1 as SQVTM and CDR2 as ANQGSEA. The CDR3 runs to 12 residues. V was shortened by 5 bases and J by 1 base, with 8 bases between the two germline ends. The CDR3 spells CSVTGWNTEAFF. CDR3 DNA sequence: TGCAGCGTTACAGGGTGGAACACTGAAGCTTTCTTT.

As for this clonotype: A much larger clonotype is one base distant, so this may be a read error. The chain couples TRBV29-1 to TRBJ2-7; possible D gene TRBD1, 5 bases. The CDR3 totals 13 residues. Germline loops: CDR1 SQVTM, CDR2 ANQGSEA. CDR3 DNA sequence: TGCGGTCAGGGCAGTCCACGTACGGACGAGCAGTACTTC. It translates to CGQGSPRTDEQYF.